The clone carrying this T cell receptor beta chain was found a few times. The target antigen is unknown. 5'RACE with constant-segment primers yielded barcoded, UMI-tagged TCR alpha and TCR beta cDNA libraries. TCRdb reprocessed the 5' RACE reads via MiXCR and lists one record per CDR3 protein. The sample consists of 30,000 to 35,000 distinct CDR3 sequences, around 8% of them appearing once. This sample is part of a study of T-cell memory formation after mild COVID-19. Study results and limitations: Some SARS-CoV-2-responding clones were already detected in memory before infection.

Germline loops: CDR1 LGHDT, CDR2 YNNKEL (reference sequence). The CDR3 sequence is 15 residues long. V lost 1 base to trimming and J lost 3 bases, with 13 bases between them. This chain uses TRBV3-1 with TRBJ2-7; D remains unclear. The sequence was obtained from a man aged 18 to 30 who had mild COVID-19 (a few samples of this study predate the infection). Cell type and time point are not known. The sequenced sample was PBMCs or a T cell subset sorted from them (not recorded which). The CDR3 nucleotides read TGTGCCAGCAGCCAAGGCCTGAGTGCGAGCTACGAGCAGTACTTC. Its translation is CASSQGLSASYEQYF.